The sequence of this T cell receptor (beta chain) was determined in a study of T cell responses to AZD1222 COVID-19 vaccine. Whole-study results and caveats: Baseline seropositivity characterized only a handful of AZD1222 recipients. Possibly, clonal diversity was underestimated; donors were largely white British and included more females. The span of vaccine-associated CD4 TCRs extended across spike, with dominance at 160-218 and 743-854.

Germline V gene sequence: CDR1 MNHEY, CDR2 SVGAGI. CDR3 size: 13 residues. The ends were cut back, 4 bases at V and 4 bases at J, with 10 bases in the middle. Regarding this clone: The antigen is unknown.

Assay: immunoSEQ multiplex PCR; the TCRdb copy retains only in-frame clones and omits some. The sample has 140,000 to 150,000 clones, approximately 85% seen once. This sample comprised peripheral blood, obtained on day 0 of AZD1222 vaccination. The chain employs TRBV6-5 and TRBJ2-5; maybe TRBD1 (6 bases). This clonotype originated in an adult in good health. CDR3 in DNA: TGTGCCAGCAGTTTTCGACAGGCAGAGACCCAGTACTTC. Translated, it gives CASSFRQAETQYF.